One and the same sample provided the 21 T cell receptor beta chains below, sequenced in a study of T cell clones after liver transplantation. Assay: immunoSEQ multiplex PCR; the TCRdb copy retains only in-frame clones and omits some. The table shows more than 15,000 clones, with 75% to 85% occurring only once. The sequencing here drew on CD8+ T cells from blood, taken around 48 months after liver transplant. All receptors come from a human patient who received a liver transplant. The graft donor may have contributed some T cells.

The genes are TRBV9 and TRBJ2-3; D call uncertain. This CDR3 region has 16 residues. Trimming removed 3 bases at V and 1 base at J, with 15 bases between. CDR1 and CDR2 (germline): SGDLS, YYNGEE. CDR3: CASSEGGYVGTDTQYF. In nucleotides, the CDR3 is TGTGCCAGCAGCGAGGGTGGGTATGTAGGCACAGATACGCAGTATTTT.

This clone turned up a few times. The V and J genes are TRBV9 and TRBJ1-1, with unresolved D. Germline CDR1 SGDLS, CDR2 YYNGEE. Trimming removed 0 bases at V and 5 bases at J, with 11 bases between. The CDR3 contains 14 residues. The CDR3 region has the DNA TGTGCCAGCAGCGTAGACGGGGAGTATACTGAAGCTTTCTTT. Its translation: CASSVDGEYTEAFF.

This clone has a handful of counts. The chain uses TRBV13 and TRBJ2-1; D is ambiguous. Per germline, CDR1 PRHDT and CDR2 FYEKMQ (reference sequence). Trimming cost V 6 bases and J 8 bases, with 8 bases left between them. This CDR3 is 11 amino acids long. CDR3 residues: CASSEADEQFF. Here the CDR3 DNA reads TGTGCCAGCAGTGAGGCCGATGAGCAGTTCTTC.

This clone was detected once. The chain uses TRBV21-1 and TRBJ2-2; no DNA check was done on the table's D call, TRBD2. TRBV21-1 is listed as a pseudogene. This CDR3 is 13 amino acids long. In nucleotides, the CDR3 is TGTGCCAGCAGCAACGGGGACACCGGGGAGCTGTTTTTT. Residues: CASSNGDTGELFF.

A word on this clone: A junction end diverges from the germline sequence, so it may reflect a read error. This sample includes further DNA sequences coding for the same CDR3. The CDR3 DNA follows: TGCGCCAGCAGCCTTCTAGGCCTCGGGGAGCTGTTTTTT. Protein product: CASSLLGLGELFF. The rearrangement links TRBV11-2 to TRBJ2-2; no clear D. The V gene's germline CDR1 is SGHAT and CDR2 FQNNGV. There are 13 residues in the CDR3.

This rearrangement joins TRBV27 to TRBJ2-7, with D unclear. Trimming removed 2 bases from V and 4 bases from J, with 9 bases in between. CDR1 is MNHEY and CDR2 is SMNVEV in the germline V gene (reference sequence). The CDR3 consists of 13 residues. The CDR3 bases are TGTGCCAGCAGTTTAGGGCACGGTTACGAGCAGTACTTC. This sequence encodes CASSLGHGYEQYF.

V gene TRBV2 combines with J gene TRBJ2-3, with TRBD2 identical over 8 bases. V gave up 7 bases and J gave up 4 bases; unmatched junction bases: 7. Germline V gene lookup returns CDR1 SNHLY and CDR2 FYNNEI. The CDR3 contains 14 residues. CDR3 protein: CASTLSGSSDTQYF. CDR3 DNA sequence: TGTGCCAGCACCCTAAGCGGGAGCTCAGATACGCAGTATTTT.

V and J are TRBV11-2 and TRBJ1-1; D is possibly TRBD1 (5 bases). CDR3 size: 17 residues. From germline, CDR1 is SGHAT and CDR2 FQNNGV. V gave up 7 bases and J gave up 4 bases, with 25 bases separating them. CDR3 bases: TGTGCCAGCATTCGGTCCGGGGAGGGGATTAGAAGCACTGAAGCTTTCTTT. Protein product: CASIRSGEGIRSTEAFF.

The genes are TRBV4-3 and TRBJ2-7, with TRBD2 as a possible D gene (5 bases). The CDR3 has 14 residues. Germline CDR1 LGHNA, CDR2 YSLEER. Trimming stripped 3 bases from V and 5 bases from J, with 14 bases between. The CDR3 region has the DNA TGCGCCAGCAGCCAGGCCGAGGGTTTCCACGAGCAGTACTTC. As protein: CASSQAEGFHEQYF.

This clone was seen just once. The V call is TRBV5-6, the J call TRBJ2-7; D might be TRBD1 (6 bases). V was trimmed by 0 bases and J by 2 bases, leaving 9 bases between them. Per the germline V gene, CDR1 is SGHDT and CDR2 is YYEEEE. The CDR3 loop spans 14 amino acids. The DNA for the CDR3 is TGTGCCAGCAGCTTGGGACAGGCCACCTACGAGCAGTACTTC. Its translation is CASSLGQATYEQYF.

This chain connects TRBV7-3 to TRBJ1-6, with 7 bases that match TRBD1. V was pared by 5 bases and J by 4 bases, with 14 bases of the junction left unmatched. This CDR3 comprises 18 residues. In germline, CDR1 is SGHTA, CDR2 FQGTGA. CDR3 amino acids: CASSNPRLDRSYNSPLHF. CDR3 coding DNA: TGTGCCAGCAGCAACCCTCGTCTGGACAGGAGTTATAATTCACCCCTCCACTTT.

This clone has only a few counts. This chain joins TRBV4-2 and TRBJ2-7; D call uncertain. From germline, CDR1 is LGHNA and CDR2 YNFKEQ. There are 11 residues in the CDR3. Trimming shortened V by 7 bases and J by 5 bases, and 9 bases separated the two germline ends. The CDR3 nucleotides are TGTGCCAGCACTACGGGCAACGAGCAGTACTTC. Its protein is CASTTGNEQYF.

The chain combines TRBV5-1 with TRBJ2-7, with 11 nucleotides matching TRBD1. The CDR3 contains 15 residues. V was clipped by 2 bases and J by 4 bases; unmatched bases: 5. CDR1 is SGHRS, CDR2 YFSETQ, per germline. DNA for the CDR3: TGCGCCAGCAGCTTTTCGGACAGGGGGCTGTACGAGCAGTACTTC. The encoded protein is CASSFSDRGLYEQYF. The entire variable domain, with the rest obtained from reference TRBV5-1 and TRBJ2-7, is as follows: KAGVTQTPRYLIKTRGQQVTLSCSPISGHRSVSWYQQTPGQGLQFLFEYFSETQRNKGNFPGRFSGRQFSNSRSEMNVSTLELGDSALYLCASSFSDRGLYEQYFGPGTRLTVT.

V and J are TRBV15 and TRBJ2-2; a possible D gene is TRBD2 (6 bases). V lost 5 bases and J 2 bases, leaving 18 bases between the germline ends. This CDR3 is 17 amino acids long. CDR1 and CDR2 from the germline V gene are LNHNV and YYDKDF (reference sequence). The CDR3 DNA follows: TGTGCCACCAGCGAGGAGGTTCAGGGACTTAACACCGGGGAGCTGTTTTTT. Translated, it gives CATSEEVQGLNTGELFF.

This chain connects TRBV4-3 to TRBJ2-7; 7 bases map to TRBD1. Trimming removed 4 bases from V and 6 bases from J; junction bases left unmatched: 15. Germline-derived CDR1 and CDR2 are LGHNA and YSLEER. The CDR3 sequence is 16 residues long. CDR3 in amino acids: CASSPDPTGYLSEQYF. The CDR3 DNA reads as TGCGCCAGCAGCCCTGATCCGACAGGGTACCTAAGCGAGCAGTACTTC.

The chain links TRBV6-6 to TRBJ1-2, with D unresolved. The CDR3 totals 14 residues. V gave up 10 bases and J gave up 0 bases, with 15 bases separating them. Germline CDR1 MNHNY, CDR2 SVGAGI (reference sequence). The DNA for the CDR3 is TGTGCCACGCAACTTCAAGGGTCTAACTATGGCTACACCTTC. Its translation is CATQLQGSNYGYTF.

The V and J genes are TRBV19 and TRBJ1-2, with TRBD1 as a possible D gene (5 bases). V was shortened by 11 bases and J by 6 bases, with 16 bases between the two germline ends. Germline V gene sequence: CDR1 LNHDA, CDR2 SQIVND (reference sequence). This CDR3 has 12 amino acids. The CDR3 DNA follows: TGTGCCCTCAACCCGACAGCCGATGGCTACACCTTC. It is translated as CALNPTADGYTF.

This clone was found once. V usage is TRBV5-5 and J usage is TRBJ1-1, with a possible D match to TRBD1 (5 bases). CDR1 and CDR2 (germline): SGHKS, YYEKEE (reference sequence). The CDR3 contains 13 residues. Trimming pared 4 bases from V and 8 bases from J, leaving 15 bases between. The chain's CDR3 is CASSPGTGGEAFF. Written as DNA, the CDR3 is TGTGCCAGCAGCCCTGGGACTGGTGGGGAAGCTTTCTTT. The full variable domain, rest sourced from reference TRBV5-5 and TRBJ1-1, is DAGVTQSPTHLIKTRGQQVTLRCSPISGHKSVSWYQQVLGQGPQFIFQYYEKEERGRGNFPDRFSARQFPNYSSELNVNALLLGDSALYLCASSPGTGGEAFFGQGTRLTVV.

V and J are TRBV5-6 and TRBJ1-2; D might be TRBD1 (5 bases). Trimming left V 0 bases short and J 2 bases short, with 14 bases between. CDR3 length equals 16 residues. Germline V gene lookup returns CDR1 SGHDT and CDR2 YYEEEE. The CDR3 DNA follows: TGTGCCAGCAGCTTGGGACAGAGCAACTTAAACTATGGCTACACCTTC. Translation gives CASSLGQSNLNYGYTF.

The chain employs TRBV6-6 and TRBJ2-2, with 9 nucleotides matching TRBD1. Germline CDR1 reads MNHNY; CDR2 reads SVGAGI (reference sequence). Trimming at V came to 5 bases and at J to 6 bases, leaving 4 bases not matched to a gene. This CDR3 is 14 amino acids long. CDR3 bases: TGTGCCAGCAGTCCGGGACAGGGTCCCGGGGAGCTGTTTTTT. Amino acid sequence: CASSPGQGPGELFF.

This rearrangement joins TRBV5-6 to TRBJ1-2, with a weak D call TRBD1 (5 bases). Trimming cost V 4 bases and J 8 bases, with 15 bases left between them. This CDR3 spans 13 amino acids. The germline CDR1 and CDR2 sequences are SGHDT and YYEEEE. The DNA for the CDR3 is TGTGCCAGCAGCGGGGGAGTTGCTGGGGGCTACACCTTC. This gives the protein CASSGGVAGGYTF.